The clone carrying this T cell receptor (beta chain) was recorded a few times. This sample was included in a study of blood T cell repertoires in COVID-19. Study-level background: COVID-19 samples collected from the United States, Italy and Spain covered acute and convalescent phases.

CDR3 size: 15 residues. CDR1 is SNHLY, CDR2 FYNNEI, per germline. V dropped 7 bases and J dropped 3; count of bases not matched to a gene: 5. Method: immunoSEQ multiplex PCR; TCRdb's copy keeps in-frame clones and lacks some. The sample yields 250,000 to 350,000 clones, approximately 90% seen once. Source material: peripheral blood. The rearrangement joins TRBV2 to TRBJ2-2, with TRBD1 matching 10 bases. The clonotype originates from a woman aged 45-60 years with COVID-19, enrolled during active disease. Here the CDR3 DNA reads TGTGCCAGCACTGGACAGGGGGTCGACACCGGGGAGCTGTTTTTT. This gives the protein CASTGQGVDTGELFF.